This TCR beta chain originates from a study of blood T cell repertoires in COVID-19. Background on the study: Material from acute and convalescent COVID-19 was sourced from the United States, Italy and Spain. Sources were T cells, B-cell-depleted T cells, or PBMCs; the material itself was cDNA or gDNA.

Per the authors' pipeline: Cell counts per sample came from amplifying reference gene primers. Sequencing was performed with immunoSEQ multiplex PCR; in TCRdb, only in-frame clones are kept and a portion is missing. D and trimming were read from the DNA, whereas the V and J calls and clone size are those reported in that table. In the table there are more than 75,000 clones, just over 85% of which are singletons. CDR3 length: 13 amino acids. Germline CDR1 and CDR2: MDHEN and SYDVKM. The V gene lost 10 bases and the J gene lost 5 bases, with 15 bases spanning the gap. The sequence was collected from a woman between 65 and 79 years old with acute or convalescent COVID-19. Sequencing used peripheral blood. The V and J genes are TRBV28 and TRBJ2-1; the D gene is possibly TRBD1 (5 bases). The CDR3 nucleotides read TGTGCCACCAAAGACAGTCTTAACAATGAGCAGTTCTTC. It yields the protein CATKDSLNNEQFF.